The sequence of this T cell receptor beta chain was determined in a study of cytotoxic CD8 clonotypes in ibrutinib-treated CLL. This CDR3 has 15 amino acids. The ends were cut back, 3 bases at V and 6 bases at J, with 14 bases in the middle. CDR1 and CDR2 (germline): SGHTA, FQGTGA. The repertoire was sequenced with immunoSEQ multiplex PCR; TCRdb's copy has only in-frame clones and lacks some. The sample has 65,000 to 90,000 clones; approximately 82% are singletons. The V gene is TRBV7-3, the J gene TRBJ2-2, with D maybe TRBD1 (6 bases). The specimen was PBMCs, collected after 24 months of ibrutinib treatment. This receptor was identified in a human donor with chronic lymphocytic leukemia. The CDR3 reads CASSLSAGDAGELFF. DNA for the CDR3: TGTGCCAGCAGCTTGTCCGCAGGGGATGCCGGGGAGCTGTTTTTT.